This TCR beta chain is drawn from a study of cytomegalovirus exposure and HLA in healthy donors. Study observations and caveats: Being indistinguishable, some V segments were excluded, TRBV6-2 and TRBV6-3 among them. Upon later analysis, TCR association rates were observed to vary by HLA locus, being highest for DRB1 and lowest for HLA-C. CMV serostatus alone was available as immune exposure information.

The study ran its PCR with 60 Vbeta and 13 Jbeta primers. Using immunoSEQ multiplex PCR, the repertoire was profiled, and TCRdb retains in-frame clones only, with some absent. The sample has more than 100,000 clones; 76% are singletons. At sampling all donors were nominally healthy, likely with unrecorded immune exposures. V lost 8 bases to trimming and J lost 2 bases; unmatched junction nucleotides: 10. This CDR3 is built from 15 residues. Germline CDR1 is SGHAT and CDR2 is FQDESV (reference sequence). A word on this clone: The antigen is undetermined.

This receptor was taken from a female donor in good health and CMV-seropositive. This sequence joins TRBV11-1 and TRBJ2-5, with TRBD1 matching 8 bases. The sample consisted of PBMCs. The CDR3 protein is CASGLTGDRQETQYF. The CDR3 DNA is TGTGCCAGCGGACTGACAGGGGACCGACAAGAGACCCAGTACTTC.